This T cell receptor (beta chain) was sequenced for a study of cytomegalovirus exposure and HLA in healthy donors. Study findings and constraints: An analysis done earlier found most TCR beta V segments productive about 90% or about 30% of the time.

V gave up 8 bases and J gave up 2 bases; unmatched junction bases: 9. Germline CDR1 and CDR2: ENHRY and SYGVKD. This CDR3 region has 15 residues. A word on this clone: Its antigen is as yet unknown.

PCR involved 60 Vbeta and 13 Jbeta primers. Assay used: immunoSEQ multiplex PCR; TCRdb lists only in-frame clones, some missing. The sample records some 65,000 clones, about 78% being singletons. The sample consisted of PBMCs. This sequence joins TRBV10-3 and TRBJ2-5, with 9 positions matching TRBD1. The receptor comes from a girl under 18 in good health and CMV-seropositive. CDR3 DNA sequence: TGTGCCATCGGCTCCGGGACAGGGAGGCAAGAGACCCAGTACTTC. Protein sequence: CAIGSGTGRQETQYF.